Shown below are 3 T cell receptor beta chains from a single sample sequenced in a study of CD4 T cells in relation to SARS-CoV-2 and coronaviruses. For these receptors, no antigen is known. Generated by immunoSEQ multiplex PCR, the TCRdb table keeps only in-frame clones and is missing some. The sample lists roughly 20,000 clones, 60% to 80% seen once, with approximately 11% in the top ten. Before the COVID-19 pandemic, during about 2011-2019, CD4+ T cells were taken from unexposed donors. Isolation of CD4+ T cells took place after about 10 days in culture. The sequencing sample was made of CD4+ T cells from PBMCs, cultured in vitro. The receptors here all came from a human donor in good health.

The CDR3 DNA reads as TGTGCCATCAGTGAGTCACCCTGGGGTTGGAATTCACCCCTCCACTTT. Translating gives CAISESPWGWNSPLHF. The chain employs TRBV10-3 and TRBJ1-6; D call uncertain. V was cut by 0 bases and J by 7 bases, with 13 bases left in between. The germline V gene has CDR1 ENHRY and CDR2 SYGVKD. CDR3 length equals 16 residues.

This clone was recorded a few times. The gene calls are TRBV7-2 and TRBJ1-5; possible D gene TRBD1, 6 bases. The CDR3 is 14 amino acids. Between the trimmed V and J ends, which lost 4 bases and 4 bases, there was a span of 11 bases. In germline, CDR1 is SGHTA, CDR2 FQGNSA. CDR3 in DNA: TGTGCCAGCAGCTCGGACAGACCGAATCAGCCCCAGCATTTT. It specifies CASSSDRPNQPQHF.

There are a few counts of this clone. The J gene is TRBJ2-7, the V gene TRBV7-9, with no clear D. The CDR3 contains 13 residues. V dropped 5 bases and J dropped 2 bases, with 10 bases sitting between them. The germline CDR1 and CDR2 sequences are SEHNR and FQNEAQ (reference sequence). CDR3 sequence reads: CASSLLGTYEQYF. The CDR3 DNA sequence: TGTGCCAGCAGCCTTCTTGGGACCTACGAGCAGTACTTC.